One sample yielded the 17 T cell receptor beta chains listed below, sequenced in a study of T cell responses to AZD1222 COVID-19 vaccine (dated by TCRdb to 2020 to 2023). The library was obtained by the immunoSEQ multiplex PCR assay. TCRdb retrieved this table from immuneACCESS and kept in-frame rearrangements only. Not all clones are present; in checked studies, unresolved V genes account for under half, and no reason is known for the remainder. The sample profile shows about 100,000 clones; 87% of them were found once. Clones ranked in the top ten supply around 3.1% of the sample. What the time point label conveys for this sample: baseline before first vaccination. The source was peripheral blood, collected on day 0 of AZD1222 vaccination. The receptors come from an adult in good health.

The CDR3 DNA reads TGTGCCAGCAGCTTCACGACAGGGGGCACTCCCACGAAATCAGGCTACACCTTC. Translating gives CASSFTTGGTPTKSGYTF. This chain uses TRBV7-2 with TRBJ1-2; 10 nucleotides agree with TRBD1. The V and J ends lost 3 bases and 8 bases, in that order; junction bases with no gene match: 18. CDR3 length equals 18 residues. The germline V gene encodes CDR1 SGHTA and CDR2 FQGNSA.

V is TRBV6-5 and J is TRBJ2-3; 10 bases are a match to TRBD2. Germline V lookup: CDR1 MNHEY, CDR2 SVGAGI. The V and J ends lost 7 bases and 4 bases, in that order; junction bases with no gene match: 8. This CDR3 spans 15 amino acids. DNA for the CDR3: TGTGCCAGCACCCAGCGGGGGGGCCTTGCAGATACGCAGTATTTT. It specifies CASTQRGGLADTQYF.

This CDR3 reads CASSYRSTDTQYF. The CDR3 DNA follows: TGTGCCAGCAGTTACAGGAGCACAGATACGCAGTATTTT. The V call is TRBV6-2 or TRBV6-3, the J call TRBJ2-3; D is undetermined. CDR3 length: 13 amino acids. From germline, CDR1 is MNHEY and CDR2 SVGEGT. With 2 bases removed from V and 0 bases from J, the gap between germline ends came to 3 bases.

CDR3 in DNA: TGTGCCAGCAGCTTATATCAGGACACAGATACGCAGTATTTT. It is translated as CASSLYQDTDTQYF. The chain employs TRBV7-3 and TRBJ2-3; no firm D call. V was cut by 2 bases and J by 2 bases, with 8 bases left in between. The germline CDR1 and CDR2 sequences are SGHTA and FQGTGA. The CDR3 covers 14 residues.

The V gene is TRBV6-5, the J gene TRBJ2-3; TRBD2 aligns across 7 bases. This CDR3 contains 15 residues. Germline V gene lookup returns CDR1 MNHEY and CDR2 SVGAGI. The V gene end was trimmed by 6 bases and the J gene end by 0 bases; junction bases not matched to a gene: 6. The CDR3 protein is CASRTSGASTDTQYF. The CDR3 coding sequence is TGTGCCAGCAGGACAAGCGGGGCCAGCACAGATACGCAGTATTTT.

The chain combines TRBV19 with TRBJ1-2; tentatively, D is TRBD1 (5 bases). The ends were cut back, 3 bases at V and 8 bases at J, with 13 bases in the middle. Germline V gives CDR1 LNHDA, CDR2 SQIVND (reference sequence). The CDR3 runs 13 residues. In DNA form, the CDR3 reads TGTGCCAGTAGTATTTTGCAGGGTTCGGGCTACACCTTC. Residues: CASSILQGSGYTF.

This chain uses TRBV6-6 with TRBJ2-7, with D perhaps matching TRBD1 or TRBD2 (5 bases each). This CDR3 comprises 15 residues. The germline gives CDR1 MNHNY, CDR2 SVGAGI (reference sequence). Trimming cost V 5 bases and J 4 bases, with 18 bases left between them. The CDR3 region is CASSASGLGDYEQYF. CDR3 coding DNA: TGTGCCAGCAGTGCCTCCGGTTTGGGGGATTACGAGCAGTACTTC.

The chain carries TRBV30 and TRBJ1-1; D is unclear. The CDR3 consists of 11 residues. V gave up 0 bases and J gave up 6 bases, with 5 bases separating them. Looked up from germline, CDR1 is GTSNPN and CDR2 is SVGIG (reference sequence). The chain's CDR3 is CAWSVLAEAFF. CDR3 nucleotide sequence: TGTGCCTGGAGTGTACTGGCTGAAGCTTTCTTT.

The genes are TRBV11-3 and TRBJ2-7, with 10 positions matching TRBD2. The CDR3 runs 16 residues. The trim removed 2 bases at V and 1 base at J, leaving 5 bases unmatched. Germline V lookup: CDR1 SGHNT, CDR2 YENEEA. This chain's CDR3 is CASSLYLAGVSYEQYV. CDR3 DNA sequence: TGTGCCAGCAGCTTATATCTAGCGGGAGTTTCCTACGAGCAGTACGTC.

About this clone itself: The germline gene is not matched at one end of the junction; a read error may be the cause. This chain links TRBV7-7 with TRBJ2-5; possibly TRBD2 for D (6 bases). CDR3 length equals 16 residues. Germline CDR1 and CDR2: SSHAT and FNYEAQ (reference sequence). Here the CDR3 reads CASSPRVGGVQETQYF. DNA for the CDR3: TGTGCTAGCAGCCCTCGGGTGGGGGGAGTACAAGAGACCCAGTACTTC.

Remarks on this clone: One end of the junction varies from germline; a read error may be responsible. V and J are TRBV5-1 and TRBJ2-1, with 11 bases aligning to TRBD2. CDR1 is SGHRS, CDR2 YFSETQ, per germline. The CDR3 spans 16 residues. CDR3 region: CASSSTIAGGYNEQFF. As DNA, the CDR3 is TGTGCCAGCAGCTCCACAATAGCGGGAGGGTACAATGAGCAGTTCTTC.

The genes are TRBV7-8 and TRBJ1-2, with TRBD1 matching 10 bases. The germline CDR1 and CDR2 sequences are SGHVS and FQNEAQ. V lost 1 base to trimming and J lost 7 bases; unmatched junction nucleotides: 0. The CDR3 is made up of 13 amino acids. The CDR3 bases are TGTGCCAGCAGCTTAGGACAGGGGGCTGGCTACACCTTC. Amino acid sequence: CASSLGQGAGYTF.

The chain links TRBV18 to TRBJ2-1; 7 bases are a match to TRBD1. The germline V gene encodes CDR1 KGHSH and CDR2 LQKENI. V shed 0 bases, J shed 8 bases, and the junction held 4 bases outside the gene matches. This CDR3 is built from 14 residues. The CDR3, as DNA: TGTGCCAGCTCACCACCAGGGGACAGCCATGAGCAGTTCTTC. This gives the protein CASSPPGDSHEQFF.

The CDR3 spells CASSLQGANGNTIYF. CDR3 sequence (DNA): TGCGCCAGCAGCCTACAGGGGGCTAATGGAAACACCATATATTTT. The chain employs TRBV5-1 and TRBJ1-3; 9 bases line up with TRBD1. The V gene's germline CDR1 is SGHRS and CDR2 YFSETQ. This CDR3 spans 15 amino acids. Trimming cost V 4 bases and J 3 bases; bases outside gene matches: 5.

V usage is TRBV2 and J usage is TRBJ1-2; TRBD1 matches at 8 bases. Trimming removed 4 bases from V and 7 bases from J; junction bases left unmatched: 11. The germline V gene encodes CDR1 SNHLY and CDR2 FYNNEI. The CDR3 covers 15 residues. The CDR3 sequence: CASSGQGAASGGYTF. DNA for the CDR3: TGTGCCAGCAGTGGTCAGGGGGCGGCATCTGGTGGCTACACCTTC.

The chain has TRBV27 and TRBJ1-5; 10 bases are a match to TRBD1. This CDR3 is built from 14 residues. Looked up from germline, CDR1 is MNHEY and CDR2 is SMNVEV (reference sequence). V dropped 5 bases and J dropped 7; count of bases not matched to a gene: 5. The CDR3: CASSVDRGRQPQHF. For the CDR3, the DNA is TGTGCCAGCAGTGTGGACAGGGGGAGACAGCCCCAGCATTTT.

V is TRBV25-1 and J is TRBJ1-4; D not resolved. The ends were cut back, 4 bases at V and 8 bases at J, with 17 bases in the middle. The V gene's germline CDR1 is MGHDK and CDR2 SYGVNS. The CDR3 runs to 15 residues. CDR3 in DNA: TGTGCCAGCAGTGCCTTTGAAGGTCAGAGGGAAAAACTGTTTTTT. Translating it yields CASSAFEGQREKLFF.